This T cell receptor (beta chain) was profiled in a study of CD8 T cells in ankylosing spondylitis. Of note for this clonotype: Its antigen is as yet unknown.

The CDR3 loop spans 16 amino acids. The V end was cut by 0 bases, the J end by 0 bases, with 12 bases between. From germline, CDR1 is MGHRA and CDR2 YSYEKL. Points from the study as a whole: Reportedly, significant enrichment of disease-linked clones occurred in matched ankylosing spondylitis synovial fluid. Peripheral blood samples showed relatively rare disease-linked clones, and these clones were CD8+. Blood of patients with ankylosing spondylitis appeared to be characterized by a TCR beta motif of eight highly homologous variants.

Each TCR beta library was made by quantitative 5'-RACE that incorporated molecular barcodes. TCRdb recomputed calls from the 5' RACE reads with MiXCR, one row per CDR3 protein. The data contain about 340,000 distinct CDR3 sequences, 20% of them singletons. The source of this sequence is a male donor with ankylosing spondylitis or in good health (not recorded which). The sequenced sample consisted of blood, either unsorted or a sorted T cell fraction (not recorded which). The J gene is TRBJ2-7, the V gene TRBV4-1; D remains unclear. The CDR3 DNA reads as TGCGCCAGCAGCCAAGATGCCAGCACACTCTCCTACGAGCAGTACTTC. This codes for CASSQDASTLSYEQYF.